This T cell receptor beta chain was observed in a study of shared clonotypes between healthy human individuals (dated by TCRdb to about 2020). Regarding the study in general: The cohort comprised two women and a few men aged 18 to 49 years. Per donor, three plates each were used for CD4 naive and CD4 memory, two for CD8 naive, and one for CD8 memory. The study deeply sequenced blood TCR repertoires of five healthy adults to estimate repertoire size and the extent of clonotype sharing between individuals. Libraries were prepared and TCR repertoires were sequenced by different laboratories using diverse techniques, in order to increase sequencing depth and limit assay-specific biases. Per donor, leukapheresis produced somewhere between about 0.9 and 9.5 billion PBMCs.

Overall results and qualifications from the work: Only blood was sampled, and tissue TCR repertoires likely differ from those in blood. Across a handful of donors, around 5% of naive CD4, roughly 3.4% of naive CD8, about 2.3% of memory CD4, and roughly 0.41% of memory CD8 clonotypes were shared. Larger estimated clonotype richness was generally found for naive subsets than for memory subsets. Even with the large sequencing depth, rarefaction of the sorted-subset datasets indicated that sequencing was incomplete. Pairwise subsampling led to the expectation that sequencing depth would affect the degree of clonotype sharing among donors. The small number of donors limited the genetic and exposure-history diversity represented. Higher generation probabilities were observed for clonotypes shared by all four sorted-subset donors than for non-shared clonotypes.

With respect to this clone: What antigen it recognizes has not been identified. It has no much larger one-base neighbor in the sample; base qualities were not kept.

CD8 naive samples were obtained by positive selection for CCR7 among CD45RO-negative cells, yielding a CD45RA+CCR7+ population from which TemRA cells were excluded. Donors were healthy HIV-negative adults with no recently reported acute infections or vaccinations. Every donor was a Caucasian adult living in Nashville, Tennessee, USA. Blood was collected by leukapheresis, and PBMCs were isolated by Ficoll-Histopaque density gradient centrifugation and then cryopreserved in liquid nitrogen vapor phase. Purity and quantity of every magnetically sorted T cell population were checked by analytical flow cytometry. Genomic DNA was isolated from every sorted fraction and measured by UV absorbance on a Nanodrop 2000c. CDR1 and CDR2 (SEHNR, FQNEAQ) derive from the germline V gene (reference sequence). From the cysteine up to the phenylalanine, the CDR3 has a length of 13 residues. Left in the record is the CDR3 DNA by itself, 39 bases read in frame from the first base. V drops 5 bases and J drops 7 bases, leaving 14 bases in between.

TCR CDR3 regions were amplified from genomic DNA by multiplex PCR using the deep immunoSEQ assay. Genomic DNA extracted from each cell subset was distributed evenly over all wells of several immunoSEQ 96-well plates, and each plate served as one replicate. For sorted subsets, each replicate PCR was loaded with about 0.2 ug genomic DNA, equivalent to 30,000 or so T cell genomes. Purified libraries were quantified with a Qubit 3.0 fluorometer, sized on a Bioanalyzer 2100, and re-quantified with the KAPA Library Quantification kit. Every immunoSEQ 96-well plate was sequenced on a dedicated single-read 150-cycle Illumina NextSeq 550 flow cell. The study's own analysis went as follows. The immunoSEQ output contained only junctional sequences without quality scores, so filtering could not match that applied to full-length reads. Sequences were annotated with PyIR, a Python wrapper for IgBLAST v1.9, and V/J genes and CDR3 were assigned using IMGT germline references. Reads were filtered out if the reads had weak V/J assignments (E-value above 1e-6), no CDR3, stop codons, out-of-frame junctions, or ambiguous translated residues. A V3J clonotype was defined by an identical inferred V gene, J gene, and CDR3 amino acid sequence. Percentage overlap between repertoires was computed as shared unique clonotypes divided by the size of the smaller repertoire. Richness of each repertoire was evaluated using RTK rarefaction, the Chao1 estimator, and Recon v2.1 estimates of unobserved clonotypes. For all TCRbeta clonotypes obtained by the gDNA method from a handful of donors, generation probabilities were computed with OLGA. TCRdb took this table from immuneACCESS and kept in-frame rearrangements with V and J called. Such tables lack part of the clones; where checked against another copy, unresolved V genes explain under half of the gap, and the rest is unexplained. The V and J calls and clone size were taken over from that table, and D and trimming were inferred from the DNA. The sample table shows over 800,000 clones, and about 92% are seen once. The ten largest clones represent about 24% of the sample.

The receptor comes from a man aged 25 to 40 in good health. The V gene is TRBV7-9 and the J gene is TRBJ1-1; the D gene identity is not certain. Sample: naive CD8+ T cells sorted from blood. What the cell subset or site label conveys for this sample: CD45RA+CCR7+. The sequenced DNA: TGTGCCAGCAGCCCCGAAATAGAACATGAAGCTTTCTTT. This gives the protein CASSPEIEHEAFF.